This passage covers 29 T cell receptor beta chains from one sample sequenced in a study of vaccination and CD4 T cells after COVID-19. Treatment in this sample: approximately nine-day PBMC culture with coronavirus spike peptide pools or control peptides (ViraFEST assay). These receptors have no known antigen. The assay that was used to sequence DNA from cultured CD4+ T cells was the Oncomine TCR Beta short-read assay. TCRdb reprocessed the PCR reads with MiXCR, giving one entry per CDR3 protein. This sample has about 14,000 distinct CDR3 sequences, with 63% found just once. Sequencing was performed on CD4+ T cells from blood, cultured in vitro. Receptor source: a human donor who had recovered from COVID-19.

The gene calls are TRBV20-1 and TRBJ1-3; maybe TRBD1 (5 bases). The germline V and J ends were trimmed by 6 bases and 0 bases, with 15 bases remaining between them. The CDR3 totals 15 residues. Germline lookup yields CDR1 DFQATT and CDR2 SNEGSKA (reference sequence). The CDR3 is CSASGRGSSGNTIYF. DNA for the CDR3: TGCAGTGCGAGTGGGCGGGGGTCCTCTGGAAACACCATATATTTT.

By share, this clonotype counts as medium-sized. This sequence joins TRBV6-2 or TRBV6-3 and TRBJ1-1; D ambiguous. The CDR3 spans 15 residues. Trimming removed 0 bases at V and 0 bases at J, with 8 bases between. From germline, CDR1 is MNHEY and CDR2 SVGEGT. The CDR3 nucleotides are TGTGCCAGCAGTTACTCGATAGGAGTGAACACTGAAGCTTTCTTT. Its translation: CASSYSIGVNTEAFF.

J is TRBJ2-5 and V is TRBV5-6; 14 bases align to TRBD2. This CDR3 has 18 amino acids. With 2 bases clipped from V and 1 base from J, the junction kept 7 bases outside the gene matches. Germline lookup yields CDR1 SGHDT and CDR2 YYEEEE. DNA of the CDR3: TGTGCCAGCAGCTTTGGACTAGCGGGAGGAGAATCCCAAGAGACCCAGTACTTC. This codes for CASSFGLAGGESQETQYF.

This clonotype was seen just once. The CDR3 sequence is CASSVVGLAGNEQFF. In nucleotides, the CDR3 is TGTGCCAGCAGCGTAGTCGGGCTAGCGGGAAATGAGCAGTTCTTC. The chain uses TRBV9 and TRBJ2-1; 9 bases map to TRBD2. This CDR3 spans 15 amino acids. V shed 0 bases, J shed 7 bases, and the junction held 5 bases outside the gene matches. Germline assignment: CDR1 SGDLS and CDR2 YYNGEE. The entire variable domain, with the rest obtained from reference TRBV9 and TRBJ2-1, is as follows: DSGVTQTPKHLITATGQRVTLRCSPRSGDLSVYWYQQSLDQGLQFLIQYYNGEERAKGNILERFSAQQFPDLHSELNLSSLELGDSALYFCASSVVGLAGNEQFFGPGTRLTVL.

V and J are TRBV28 and TRBJ1-1; tentatively, D is TRBD1 (5 bases). The germline gives CDR1 MDHEN, CDR2 SYDVKM. The CDR3 is 12 residues long. V lost 6 bases and J lost 7, with 12 bases in between. CDR3 bases: TGTGCCAGCAGACTGCAGGGTCATGAAGCTTTCTTT. Translating gives CASRLQGHEAFF.

This clonotype was seen a handful of times. The chain employs TRBV30 and TRBJ1-5; no reliable D call. The CDR3 is made up of 12 amino acids. The germline V gene has CDR1 GTSNPN and CDR2 SVGIG (reference sequence). V lost 5 bases to trimming and J lost 5 bases, with 10 bases between them. CDR3 sequence: CAWGPSDQPQHF. In DNA form, the CDR3 reads TGTGCCTGGGGGCCTTCCGATCAGCCCCAGCATTTT.

V usage is TRBV5-4 and J usage is TRBJ2-2, with 11 bases matching TRBD2. Trimming took 4 bases from V and 2 from J; bases not matched to a gene: 4. The CDR3 length is 16 residues. The V gene's germline CDR1 is SGHNT and CDR2 YYREEE (reference sequence). The CDR3 protein is CASSTGLAANTGELFF. CDR3 nucleotide sequence: TGTGCCAGCAGCACGGGACTAGCGGCTAACACCGGGGAGCTGTTTTTT.

The chain uses TRBV27 and TRBJ2-3; 9 bases match TRBD1. CDR3 size: 17 residues. In germline, CDR1 is MNHEY, CDR2 SMNVEV (reference sequence). Germline trimming cut 5 bases from V and 0 bases from J; bases unmatched to any gene: 9. CDR3 protein: CASSPTHRGLSTDTQYF. The DNA for the CDR3 is TGTGCCAGCAGTCCTACCCACAGGGGGCTCAGCACAGATACGCAGTATTTT.

The J gene is TRBJ2-2, the V gene TRBV20-1; D is uncertain. Germline values: CDR1 DFQATT, CDR2 SNEGSKA (reference sequence). V lost 3 bases and J 1 base, leaving 3 bases between the germline ends. There are 12 residues in the CDR3. The CDR3 is CSASGNTGELFF. DNA of the CDR3: TGCAGTGCTAGCGGGAACACCGGGGAGCTGTTTTTT.

This clonotype came up once. The chain carries TRBV11-2 and TRBJ2-1, with TRBD2 as a possible D gene (6 bases). Trimming stripped 4 bases from V and 2 bases from J, with 12 bases between. From germline, CDR1 is SGHAT and CDR2 FQNNGV. The length of the CDR3 is 15 residues. Here the CDR3 DNA reads TGTGCCAGCAGCTACACTGGCGGGACCTACAATGAGCAGTTCTTC. This translates into CASSYTGGTYNEQFF.

The chain recombines TRBV5-4 with TRBJ1-1; weak D call: TRBD1 (6 bases). From germline, CDR1 is SGHNT and CDR2 YYREEE (reference sequence). The CDR3 has 15 residues. V was pared by 4 bases and J by 6 bases, with 19 bases between. The CDR3 spells CASSVGSGTGSEAFF. The CDR3 DNA reads TGTGCCAGCAGCGTAGGTTCCGGCACAGGGTCTGAAGCTTTCTTT.

The V call is TRBV6-1, the J call TRBJ2-2; 7 bases agree with TRBD1. J gave up 5 bases and V 5 bases, and 5 bases lay outside the gene matches. The germline gives CDR1 MNHNS, CDR2 SASEGT. This CDR3 is 14 amino acids long. The CDR3 nucleotides read TGTGCCAGCAGTCACGGGACAGAAACCGGGGAGCTGTTTTTT. This translates into CASSHGTETGELFF.

This clonotype came up a few times. This rearrangement joins TRBV19 to TRBJ1-5; 9 nucleotides agree with TRBD1. This CDR3 region has 14 residues. V was clipped by 5 bases and J by 6 bases; unmatched bases: 5. Germline CDR1 LNHDA, CDR2 SQIVND (reference sequence). The CDR3 loop reads CASSAGTGSQPQHF. In DNA, the CDR3 is TGTGCCAGTAGTGCAGGGACAGGGTCTCAGCCCCAGCATTTT.

V and J are TRBV2 and TRBJ1-2; no definite D call. CDR1 is SNHLY, CDR2 FYNNEI, per germline. The CDR3 runs 12 residues. The V and J ends lost 5 bases and 12 bases respectively, with 16 bases between them. The CDR3 protein is CASSLPPGFDTF. The CDR3 bases are TGTGCCAGCAGTCTACCCCCAGGTTTTGACACCTTC.

The chain carries TRBV7-8 and TRBJ2-7; D unclear. The CDR3 has 12 amino acids. Germline V gene lookup returns CDR1 SGHVS and CDR2 FQNEAQ. The V and J ends lost 3 bases and 6 bases respectively, with 9 bases between them. The CDR3 loop is CASSLRSSEQYF. The CDR3 DNA is TGTGCCAGCAGCTTGCGTAGTTCCGAGCAGTACTTC.

The chain's CDR3 is CASSQSLAGELFF. CDR3 nucleotides: TGTGCCAGCAGCCAAAGCCTAGCCGGGGAGCTGTTTTTT. The chain recombines TRBV3-1 with TRBJ2-2, with no clear D. The CDR3 has 13 residues. From germline, CDR1 is LGHDT and CDR2 YNNKEL (reference sequence). Trimming removed 2 bases from V and 6 bases from J, with 7 bases in between. Full variable domain (missing parts from reference TRBV3-1 and TRBJ2-2): DTAVSQTPKYLVTQMGNDKSIKCEQNLGHDTMYWYKQDSKKFLKIMFSYNNKELIINETVPNRFSPKSPDKAHLNLHINSLELGDSAVYFCASSQSLAGELFFGEGSRLTVL.

This chain connects TRBV7-2 to TRBJ1-1, with 8 bases matching TRBD1. The germline V gene has CDR1 SGHTA and CDR2 FQGNSA. The CDR3 is 17 residues long. Unmatched junction bases numbered 14, after V lost 7 bases and J lost 1 base. The CDR3 sequence is CASTLRGRGRGNTEAFF. The CDR3 DNA reads TGTGCCAGCACCCTGCGGGGCAGGGGGCGCGGGAACACTGAAGCTTTCTTT.

The chain recombines TRBV24-1 with TRBJ2-1; maybe TRBD2 (6 bases). Looked up from germline, CDR1 is KGHDR and CDR2 is SFDVKD. The V and J ends lost 3 bases and 10 bases respectively, with 27 bases between them. CDR3 length: 18 residues. The CDR3 reads CATSDPRSSVGGNREQFF. DNA of the CDR3: TGTGCCACCAGTGATCCCCGATCTAGCGTGGGGGGTAATAGAGAGCAGTTCTTC.

This chain uses TRBV27 with TRBJ2-3; 12 bases agree with TRBD1. From germline, CDR1 is MNHEY and CDR2 SMNVEV (reference sequence). V gave up 5 bases and J gave up 3 bases; unmatched junction bases: 12. The CDR3 totals 18 residues. The CDR3 loop reads CASSHQPGTGGWTDTQYF. In DNA form, the CDR3 reads TGTGCCAGCAGTCACCAACCCGGGACAGGGGGCTGGACAGATACGCAGTATTTT.

This clonotype was seen only a few times. V usage is TRBV20-1 and J usage is TRBJ1-5; tentatively, D is TRBD1 (5 bases). Germline loops: CDR1 DFQATT, CDR2 SNEGSKA (reference sequence). V lost 5 bases and J lost 3, with 14 bases in between. The CDR3 has 14 amino acids. The CDR3 region has the DNA TGCAGTGCTGCTTTCCCGGGGGACAATCAGCCCCAGCATTTT. Protein sequence: CSAAFPGDNQPQHF.

This clonotype was detected a few times. The chain links TRBV19 to TRBJ2-1, with a possible D match to TRBD2 (6 bases). The CDR3 contains 16 residues. Germline-derived CDR1 and CDR2 are LNHDA and SQIVND (reference sequence). V was cut by 4 bases and J by 0 bases, with 13 bases left in between. CDR3 sequence: CASSNQAGSSYNEQFF. For the CDR3, the DNA is TGTGCCAGTAGTAACCAAGCGGGTAGCTCCTACAATGAGCAGTTCTTC.

The rearrangement links TRBV27 to TRBJ2-2; D is possibly TRBD2 (6 bases). Trimming shortened V by 3 bases and J by 8 bases, and 13 bases separated the two germline ends. This CDR3 has 14 amino acids. Germline V gives CDR1 MNHEY, CDR2 SMNVEV (reference sequence). The CDR3 sequence: CASSFWREEGELFF. The CDR3 DNA reads TGTGCCAGCAGTTTTTGGAGGGAAGAAGGGGAGCTGTTTTTT.

The gene calls are TRBV20-1 and TRBJ1-2, with TRBD1 matching 8 bases. The germline V gene encodes CDR1 DFQATT and CDR2 SNEGSKA (reference sequence). After removal of 0 bases from V and 0 bases from J, the junction contained 6 bases not matched to a gene. This CDR3 contains 16 residues. The CDR3 reads CSARDLGQGSNYGYTF. CDR3 in DNA: TGCAGTGCTAGAGATCTCGGACAGGGCTCTAACTATGGCTACACCTTC.

The chain employs TRBV20-1 and TRBJ1-1, with 7 bases identical to TRBD1. This CDR3 has 16 amino acids. Germline CDR1 reads DFQATT; CDR2 reads SNEGSKA (reference sequence). In DNA, the CDR3 is TGCAGCGCTGCAACAGGGGTTAGGGAAGTGAACACTGAAGCTTTCTTT. Protein sequence: CSAATGVREVNTEAFF.

The genes are TRBV20-1 and TRBJ2-3; 9 nucleotides agree with TRBD2. V shed 5 bases, J shed 6 bases, and the junction held 12 bases outside the gene matches. The CDR3 loop spans 15 amino acids. The V gene's germline CDR1 is DFQATT and CDR2 SNEGSKA (reference sequence). The CDR3 coding sequence is TGCAGTGCTCTTAATAGCGGGAGAGGGGGGGATACGCAGTATTTT. It encodes CSALNSGRGGDTQYF.

V is TRBV6-5 and J is TRBJ2-1; the D gene could be TRBD1 or TRBD2 (5 bases each). This CDR3 spans 16 amino acids. Germline V CDR1 and CDR2: MNHEY, SVGAGI. V was shortened by 4 bases and J by 7 bases, with 20 bases between the two germline ends. CDR3 protein: CASSSIRTRWGNEQFF. In nucleotides, the CDR3 is TGTGCCAGCAGTTCGATCAGGACTCGGTGGGGGAATGAGCAGTTCTTC.

This clonotype was found once. This chain links TRBV7-8 with TRBJ2-5; D could derive from TRBD1 or TRBD2 (5 bases each). The germline gives CDR1 SGHVS, CDR2 FQNEAQ. Trimming left V 1 base short and J 2 bases short, with 17 bases between. This CDR3 region has 17 residues. The CDR3 region is CASSLVRFSGTQETQYF. The CDR3 bases are TGTGCCAGCAGCTTAGTGCGTTTTTCAGGGACGCAAGAGACCCAGTACTTC.

Only one count was recorded for this clonotype. The CDR3 ends on some other residue instead of the conserved phenylalanine or tryptophan, so this is likely a read error. The chain has TRBV24-1 and TRBJ2-2; 9 nucleotides agree with TRBD1. This CDR3 comprises 16 residues. Germline V CDR1 and CDR2: KGHDR, SFDVKD. J lost 4 bases, V lost 4 bases, and 6 bases had no gene match. The DNA for the CDR3 is TGTGCCACCAGTGAGCCCGGGACAGGGTTCACCGGGGAGCTGTTTTCT. Residues: CATSEPGTGFTGELFS.

This chain links TRBV28 with TRBJ1-5; D is unclear. V dropped 7 bases and J dropped 5 bases, with 9 bases sitting between them. From germline, CDR1 is MDHEN and CDR2 SYDVKM. The CDR3 is 12 amino acids. This chain's CDR3 is CASMEGYQPQHF. The CDR3 coding sequence is TGTGCCAGCATGGAGGGTTATCAGCCCCAGCATTTT. Full variable domain (remainder filled in from reference TRBV28 and TRBJ1-5): DVKVTQSSRYLVKRTGEKVFLECVQDMDHENMFWYRQDPGLGLRLIYFSYDVKMKEKGDIPEGYSVSREKKERFSLILESASTNQTSMYLCASMEGYQPQHFGDGTRLSIL.